The 5 T cell receptor beta chains below all came from one sample that was sequenced in a study of T cell responses to AZD1222 COVID-19 vaccine. Clones were sequenced by immunoSEQ multiplex PCR, and TCRdb holds only the in-frame ones, with some missing. The sample includes some 280,000 clones, 90% to 95% of them seen just once. The input for sequencing was peripheral blood, taken 28 days after the second AZD1222 dose. These TCRs come from an adult who received the AZD1222 COVID-19 vaccine.

The chain recombines TRBV14 with TRBJ1-1; no clear D gene. Between the trimmed V and J ends, which lost 0 bases and 4 bases, there was a span of 6 bases. Germline V gives CDR1 SGHDN, CDR2 FVKESK. CDR3 length equals 13 residues. CDR3 coding DNA: TGTGCCAGCAGCCAAGAGTATGGCACTGAAGCTTTCTTT. Residues: CASSQEYGTEAFF.

The chain is built from TRBV28 and TRBJ2-5; a possible D gene is TRBD1 (5 bases). The CDR3 has 12 residues. Germline values: CDR1 MDHEN, CDR2 SYDVKM. Trimming stripped 8 bases from V and 5 bases from J, with 12 bases between. CDR3 region: CASEQAHETQYF. In DNA, the CDR3 is TGTGCCAGCGAACAGGCTCATGAGACCCAGTACTTC.

This clone was seen a single time. This chain connects TRBV3-1 (or the pseudogene TRBV3-2) to TRBJ2-5, with TRBD2 identical over 14 bases. Germline lookup yields CDR1 LGHDT and CDR2 YNNKEL (reference sequence). The CDR3 covers 16 residues. V was clipped by 1 base and J by 5 bases; unmatched bases: 3. CDR3 coding DNA: TGTGCCAGCAGCCAAGTTGGGACTAGCGGGAGTGAGACCCAGTACTTC. Residues: CASSQVGTSGSETQYF.

The chain combines TRBV6-1 with TRBJ2-3, with no clear D. Trimming cost V 2 bases and J 6 bases, with 9 bases left between them. In germline, CDR1 is MNHNS, CDR2 SASEGT. CDR3 length: 13 residues. CDR3 DNA: TGTGCCAGCAGTGAAATCTCGTCTGATACGCAGTATTTT. Protein sequence: CASSEISSDTQYF.

The DNA of the CDR3 is TGCGCCAGCAGCCAAAGACAGGGGTACTACGAGCAGTACTTC. Protein sequence: CASSQRQGYYEQYF. The V and J genes are TRBV4-1 and TRBJ2-7; TRBD1 matches 8 bases. CDR3 size: 14 residues. In germline, CDR1 is MGHRA, CDR2 YSYEKL. Trimming removed 2 bases from V and 3 bases from J; junction bases left unmatched: 3.